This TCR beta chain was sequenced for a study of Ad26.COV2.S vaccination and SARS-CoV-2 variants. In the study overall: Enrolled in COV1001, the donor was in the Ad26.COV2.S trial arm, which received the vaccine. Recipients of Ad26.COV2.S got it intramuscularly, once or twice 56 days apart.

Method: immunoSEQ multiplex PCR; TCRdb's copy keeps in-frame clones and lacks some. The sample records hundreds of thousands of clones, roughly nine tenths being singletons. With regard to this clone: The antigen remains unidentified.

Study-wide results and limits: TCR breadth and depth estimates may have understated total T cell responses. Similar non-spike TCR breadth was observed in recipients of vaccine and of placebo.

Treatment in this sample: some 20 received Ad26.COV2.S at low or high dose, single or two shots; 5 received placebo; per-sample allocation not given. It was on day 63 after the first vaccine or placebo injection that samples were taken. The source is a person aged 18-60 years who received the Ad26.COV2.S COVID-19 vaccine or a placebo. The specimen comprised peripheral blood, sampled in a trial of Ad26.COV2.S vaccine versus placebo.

The CDR3 spells CASSLSSLAGVSSTDTQYF. DNA of the CDR3: TGTGCCAGTAGTCTCTCTTCGTTAGCGGGGGTTTCTAGCACAGATACGCAGTATTTT. This chain joins TRBV19 and TRBJ2-3; 9 nucleotides match TRBD2. The CDR3 is made up of 19 amino acids. The V gene's germline CDR1 is LNHDA and CDR2 SQIVND (reference sequence). The J segment lost 0 bases and the V segment lost 5 bases, leaving 15 bases of the junction unmatched. The variable domain in full, completed from reference TRBV19 and TRBJ2-3, reads DGGITQSPKYLFRKEGQNVTLSCEQNLNHDAMYWYRQDPGQGLRLIYYSQIVNDFQKGDIAEGYSVSREKKESFPLTVTSAQKNPTAFYLCASSLSSLAGVSSTDTQYFGPGTRLTVL.